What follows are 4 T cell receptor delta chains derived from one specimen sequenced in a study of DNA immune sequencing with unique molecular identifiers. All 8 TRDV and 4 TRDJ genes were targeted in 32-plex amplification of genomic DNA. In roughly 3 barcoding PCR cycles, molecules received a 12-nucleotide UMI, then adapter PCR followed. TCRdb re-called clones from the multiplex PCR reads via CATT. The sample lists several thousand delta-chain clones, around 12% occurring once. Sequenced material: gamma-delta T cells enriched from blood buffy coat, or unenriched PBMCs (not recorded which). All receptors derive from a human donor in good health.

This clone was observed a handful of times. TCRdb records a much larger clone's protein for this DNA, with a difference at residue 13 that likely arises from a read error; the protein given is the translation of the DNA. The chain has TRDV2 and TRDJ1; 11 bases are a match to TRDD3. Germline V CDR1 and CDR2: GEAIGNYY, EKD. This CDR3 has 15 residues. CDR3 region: CACAQLGDRDDKIIF. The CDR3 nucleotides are TGTGCCTGTGCCCAACTGGGGGATAGGGACGATAAAATCATCTTT.

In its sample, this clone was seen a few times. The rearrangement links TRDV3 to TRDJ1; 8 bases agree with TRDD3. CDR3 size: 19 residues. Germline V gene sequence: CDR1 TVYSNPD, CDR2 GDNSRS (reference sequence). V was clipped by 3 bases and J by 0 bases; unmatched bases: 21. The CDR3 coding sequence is TGTGCCTTACCTACAACGGTACTGGGGGTTCCCCCGTACACCGATAAACTCATCTTT. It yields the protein CALPTTVLGVPPYTDKLIF.

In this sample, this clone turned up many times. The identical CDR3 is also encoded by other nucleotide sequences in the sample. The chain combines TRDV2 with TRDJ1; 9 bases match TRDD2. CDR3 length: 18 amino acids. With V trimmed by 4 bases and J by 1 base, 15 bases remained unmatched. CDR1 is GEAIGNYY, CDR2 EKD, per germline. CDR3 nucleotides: TGTGCCTGTGATTTGCCTTCCTACAGGCCCGGGGGCACCGATAAACTCATCTTT. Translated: CACDLPSYRPGGTDKLIF.

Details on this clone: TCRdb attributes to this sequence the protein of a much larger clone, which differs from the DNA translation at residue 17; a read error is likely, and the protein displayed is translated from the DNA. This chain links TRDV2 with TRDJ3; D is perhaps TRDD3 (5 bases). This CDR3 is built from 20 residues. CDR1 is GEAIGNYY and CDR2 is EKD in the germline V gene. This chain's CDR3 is CACDTLGTTNGSWDTRRMFF. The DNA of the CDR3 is TGTGCCTGTGACACCTTGGGGACCACGAACGGCTCCTGGGACACCCGACGGATGTTTTTC.